One sample yielded the 23 T cell receptor beta chains listed below, sequenced in a study of OX40 agonist ivuxolimab in advanced cancers. The library came from the immunoSEQ multiplex PCR assay. The table was pulled from immuneACCESS by TCRdb, which kept in-frame rearrangements only. Such tables lose some clones; where checked, under half of the loss comes from unresolved V genes, and the rest has no known cause. This sample is represented by about 64,000 clones; about four fifths of them were singletons. The ten largest clones represent roughly 2.3% of the sample. The sample here was CD4+ or CD8+ T cells sorted from blood, taken in a trial of the OX40 agonist ivuxolimab. These receptors were obtained from an adult with an advanced solid tumor such as melanoma, head and neck, liver or kidney cancer.

V gene TRBV7-6 combines with J gene TRBJ1-2, with D perhaps matching TRBD1 (6 bases). The CDR3 has 15 amino acids. V was shortened by 5 bases and J by 5 bases, with 18 bases between the two germline ends. The germline CDR1 and CDR2 sequences are SGHVS and FNYEAQ. The CDR3 is CASSGGRGFGYGYTF. The CDR3 nucleotides read TGTGCCAGCAGCGGGGGCAGGGGATTTGGGTATGGCTACACCTTC.

This chain connects TRBV5-1 to TRBJ2-5; 9 nucleotides line up with TRBD1. With 0 bases clipped from V and 0 bases from J, the junction kept 0 bases outside the gene matches. The CDR3 is 15 amino acids. Germline values: CDR1 SGHRS, CDR2 YFSETQ. The CDR3 loop reads CASSLGDRDQETQYF. CDR3 bases: TGCGCCAGCAGCTTGGGGGACAGGGACCAAGAGACCCAGTACTTC. The full variable domain, its missing parts supplied by reference TRBV5-1 and TRBJ2-5, is KAGVTQTPRYLIKTRGQQVTLSCSPISGHRSVSWYQQTPGQGLQFLFEYFSETQRNKGNFPGRFSGRQFSNSRSEMNVSTLELGDSALYLCASSLGDRDQETQYFGPGTRLLVL.

J is TRBJ2-3 and V is TRBV25-1; D unresolved. The V gene's germline CDR1 is MGHDK and CDR2 SYGVNS. The CDR3 contains 11 residues. Trimming shortened V by 8 bases and J by 6 bases, and 9 bases separated the two germline ends. The DNA for the CDR3 is TGTGCCAGCGGTATTAGGGATACGCAGTATTTT. It is translated as CASGIRDTQYF.

This clone was counted a few times. The genes are TRBV13 and TRBJ1-6, with D possibly matching TRBD1 (5 bases). Germline values: CDR1 PRHDT, CDR2 FYEKMQ (reference sequence). The CDR3 has 12 amino acids. Deletions cut 4 bases from V and 11 bases from J, with 9 bases between. In nucleotides, the CDR3 is TGTGCCAGCAGCTCCAGGGACCCACCCCTCCACTTT. Translation: CASSSRDPPLHF.

V usage is TRBV9 and J usage is TRBJ1-5; unclear D gene. The germline V gene encodes CDR1 SGDLS and CDR2 YYNGEE. The CDR3 spans 13 residues. V gave up 4 bases and J gave up 12 bases, with 17 bases separating them. CDR3: CASSSHDISIQHF. The CDR3 coding sequence is TGTGCCAGCAGCTCACACGACATCTCGATCCAGCATTTT.

The CDR3 protein is CASSSDRGPGEQYF. DNA for the CDR3: TGTGCCAGCAGCTCGGACAGGGGGCCCGGTGAGCAGTACTTC. The chain combines TRBV13 with TRBJ2-7, with 11 bases matching TRBD1. This CDR3 is 14 amino acids long. CDR1 PRHDT and CDR2 FYEKMQ come from the germline V gene (reference sequence). Losses at the gene ends were 4 bases for V and 7 bases for J; bases not matched to a gene: 6. Full variable domain (remainder filled in from reference TRBV13 and TRBJ2-7): AAGVIQSPRHLIKEKRETATLKCYPIPRHDTVYWYQQGPGQDPQFLISFYEKMQSDKGSIPDRFSAQQFSDYHSELNMSSLELGDSALYFCASSSDRGPGEQYFGPGTRLTVT.

This clone occurred once. The rearrangement uses TRBV15 and TRBJ1-4, with 8 bases identical to TRBD1. The J segment lost 8 bases and the V segment lost 1 base, leaving 6 bases of the junction unmatched. The germline V gene encodes CDR1 LNHNV and CDR2 YYDKDF (reference sequence). The CDR3 loop spans 15 amino acids. The CDR3 region has the DNA TGTGCCACCAGCAGAGCGACAGGGGCCCGGGAAAAACTGTTTTTT. It codes for CATSRATGAREKLFF.

The V and J genes are TRBV7-6 and TRBJ2-2, with unresolved D. The CDR3 runs to 20 residues. With 6 bases removed from V and 3 bases from J, the gap between germline ends came to 29 bases. Looked up from germline, CDR1 is SGHVS and CDR2 is FNYEAQ. The DNA for the CDR3 is TGTGCCAGCAGAACTACTTTGTGGCCCCGGGCTGGGGTTGACACCGGGGAGCTGTTTTTT. Protein product: CASRTTLWPRAGVDTGELFF.

The genes are TRBV4-2 and TRBJ1-2; possibly TRBD1 for D (6 bases). V was pared by 1 base and J by 5 bases, with 11 bases between. The V gene's germline CDR1 is LGHNA and CDR2 YNFKEQ. The CDR3 spans 14 residues. This chain's CDR3 is CASSQATGGYGYTF. Here the CDR3 DNA reads TGTGCCAGCAGCCAAGCGACAGGAGGGTATGGCTACACCTTC.

The chain recombines TRBV5-5 with TRBJ2-1, with D maybe TRBD2 (6 bases). Germline V lookup: CDR1 SGHKS, CDR2 YYEKEE (reference sequence). The CDR3 loop spans 16 amino acids. The germline V and J ends were trimmed by 2 bases and 0 bases, with 12 bases remaining between them. In nucleotides, the CDR3 is TGTGCCAGCAGCTTTCGCGGGACCAGCTCCTACAATGAGCAGTTCTTC. Translated, it gives CASSFRGTSSYNEQFF.

V gene TRBV11-2 combines with J gene TRBJ2-2; possibly TRBD1 for D (6 bases). The V gene lost 5 bases and the J gene lost 1 base, with 17 bases spanning the gap. The germline V gene has CDR1 SGHAT and CDR2 FQNNGV. The length of the CDR3 is 17 residues. The CDR3 DNA sequence: TGTGCCAGCAGCCCCTGGGGAGTACAGGGGAACACCGGGGAGCTGTTTTTT. This gives the protein CASSPWGVQGNTGELFF. Based on the CDR3 plus reference TRBV11-2 and TRBJ2-2, the full variable domain is EAGVAQSPRYKIIEKRQSVAFWCNPISGHATLYWYQQILGQGPKLLIQFQNNGVVDDSQLPKDRFSAERLKGVDSTLKIQPAKLEDSAVYLCASSPWGVQGNTGELFFGEGSRLTVL.

A few counts support this clone. This sample also contains other DNA sequences that code for the same CDR3. This chain joins TRBV19 and TRBJ2-7; possibly TRBD1 or TRBD2 for D (5 bases each). The CDR3 length is 14 residues. Trimming removed 5 bases at V and 1 base at J, with 12 bases between. The germline CDR1 and CDR2 sequences are LNHDA and SQIVND (reference sequence). Here the CDR3 reads CASSLGTVSYEQYF. Written as DNA, the CDR3 is TGTGCCAGTAGTCTCGGGACGGTTTCCTACGAGCAGTACTTC.

This clone was detected only a few times. The chain combines TRBV14 with TRBJ2-1; D remains unclear. V dropped 6 bases and J dropped 4 bases, with 16 bases sitting between them. CDR1 and CDR2 from the germline V gene are SGHDN and FVKESK. The CDR3 has 15 amino acids. CDR3 DNA sequence: TGTGCCAGCAGTAACCGGGCCCCAATATACAATGAGCAGTTCTTC. Its protein product is CASSNRAPIYNEQFF.

V usage is TRBV4-1 and J usage is TRBJ1-6; D remains unclear. V was pared by 1 base and J by 7 bases, with 5 bases between. Germline V gene data show CDR1 as MGHRA and CDR2 as YSYEKL. This CDR3 spans 13 amino acids. The CDR3 DNA reads TGCGCCAGCAGCCAAGCACTCAATTCACCCCTCCACTTT. Its protein is CASSQALNSPLHF.

This clone was counted only a few times. The gene calls are TRBV11-3 and TRBJ2-3; 9 nucleotides align to TRBD1. This CDR3 contains 16 residues. From germline, CDR1 is SGHNT and CDR2 YENEEA. The V segment lost 5 bases and the J segment 0 bases; nucleotides outside the gene matches: 6. The CDR3 DNA is TGTGCCAGCAGCCGAGGGGACAGGGTGAGCACAGATACGCAGTATTTT. Its protein product is CASSRGDRVSTDTQYF.

The chain couples TRBV9 to TRBJ2-5, with TRBD2 matching 10 bases. The CDR3 extends over 16 amino acids. J was trimmed by 2 bases and V by 0 bases; bases with no gene match: 4. The V gene's germline CDR1 is SGDLS and CDR2 YYNGEE. CDR3 in DNA: TGTGCCAGCAGCGTAGCTAGCGGGAGAGGGCAAGAGACCCAGTACTTC. It codes for CASSVASGRGQETQYF.

As DNA, the CDR3 is TGTGCCAGCACATCAGGGCGAAACACCATATATTTT. It is translated as CASTSGRNTIYF. The V and J genes are TRBV2 and TRBJ1-3; possible D gene TRBD1, 5 bases. The CDR3 sequence is 12 residues long. V lost 7 bases to trimming and J lost 5 bases, with 9 bases between them. Germline CDR1 SNHLY, CDR2 FYNNEI.

The J gene is TRBJ2-7, the V gene TRBV7-2; TRBD2 agrees at 13 bases. This CDR3 spans 15 amino acids. CDR1 SGHTA and CDR2 FQGNSA come from the germline V gene. V shed 5 bases, J shed 7 bases, and the junction held 8 bases outside the gene matches. The CDR3, as DNA: TGTGCCAGCAGCCCCCGGACTAGCGGGAGCAGGGAGCAGTACTTC. It codes for CASSPRTSGSREQYF.

The sample holds a few counts of this clone. V gene TRBV7-3 combines with J gene TRBJ1-5; no definite D call. In germline, CDR1 is SGHTA, CDR2 FQGTGA. The CDR3 spans 15 residues. Trimming pared 3 bases from V and 0 bases from J, leaving 9 bases between. The CDR3 DNA is TGTGCCAGCAGCTTTTGGGCGTATAGCAATCAGCCCCAGCATTTT. This sequence encodes CASSFWAYSNQPQHF.

The chain employs TRBV9 and TRBJ2-3; the D gene is possibly TRBD2 (6 bases). The V end lost 2 bases, the J end lost 5 bases, and 15 bases lay between the germline ends. The CDR3 totals 15 residues. The V gene's germline CDR1 is SGDLS and CDR2 YYNGEE. Here the CDR3 reads CASSVSPGERDTQYF. The CDR3 DNA is TGTGCCAGCAGCGTCTCTCCGGGAGAGAGAGATACGCAGTATTTT.

DNA for the CDR3: TGCGCCAGCCTTAGAAGCGCAGGCATCCAAGAGACCCAGTACTTC. Protein sequence: CASLRSAGIQETQYF. The chain links TRBV5-1 to TRBJ2-5; D gene uncertain. CDR3 length equals 15 residues. CDR1 is SGHRS, CDR2 YFSETQ, per germline. Trimming stripped 7 bases from V and 1 base from J, with 17 bases between.

The chain has TRBV11-2 and TRBJ2-7; tentative D call: TRBD1 (6 bases). Trimming shortened V by 4 bases and J by 1 base, and 14 bases separated the two germline ends. Germline assignment: CDR1 SGHAT and CDR2 FQNNGV. CDR3 size: 15 residues. DNA for the CDR3: TGTGCCAGCAGCTCGGGACCTACAGGGTCCTACGAGCAGTACTTC. Translated: CASSSGPTGSYEQYF.

V gene TRBV5-1 combines with J gene TRBJ1-1, with 8 bases lining up with TRBD1. The germline gives CDR1 SGHRS, CDR2 YFSETQ. After removal of 1 base from V and 4 bases from J, the junction contained 6 bases not matched to a gene. This CDR3 region has 15 residues. The CDR3 DNA reads TGCGCCAGCAGCTTGCAGGCAGGGGGCTTCACTGAAGCTTTCTTT. Protein: CASSLQAGGFTEAFF.